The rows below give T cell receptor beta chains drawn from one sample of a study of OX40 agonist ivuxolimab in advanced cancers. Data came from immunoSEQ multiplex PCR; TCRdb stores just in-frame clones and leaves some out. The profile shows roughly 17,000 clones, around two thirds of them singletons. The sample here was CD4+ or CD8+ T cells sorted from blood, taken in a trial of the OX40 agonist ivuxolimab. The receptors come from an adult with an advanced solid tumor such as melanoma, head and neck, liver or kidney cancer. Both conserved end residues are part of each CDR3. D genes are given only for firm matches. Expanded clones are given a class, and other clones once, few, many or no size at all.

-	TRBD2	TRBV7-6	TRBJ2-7	TGTGCCAGCAGCCTGGGACTAGGTTACGAGCAGTACTTC	CASSLGLGYEQYF
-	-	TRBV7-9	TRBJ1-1	TGTGCCAGCAGCTTAGGGGAAGTCCCTGAAGCTTTCTTT	CASSLGEVPEAFF
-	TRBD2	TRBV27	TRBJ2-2	TGTGCCAGCAGTTTTGTAGCGGGAGGGTTCACCGGGGAGCTGTTTTTT	CASSFVAGGFTGELFF
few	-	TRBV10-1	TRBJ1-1	TGCGCCAGCAGTGAGTCTGGGGACGGCACTGAAGCTTTCTTT	CASSESGDGTEAFF
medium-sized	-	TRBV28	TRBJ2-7	TGTGCCACCGGGACGGTCGTCTCCTACGAGCAGTACTTC	CATGTVVSYEQYF
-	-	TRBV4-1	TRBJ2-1	TGCGCCAGCAGCCAAGCCCTGACGGGCCAGCCCTACAATGAGCAGTTCTTC	CASSQALTGQPYNEQFF
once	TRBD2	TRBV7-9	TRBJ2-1	TGTGCCAGCAGCTTAGCGGAGAGCGGGATCAATGAGCAGTTCTTC	CASSLAESGINEQFF
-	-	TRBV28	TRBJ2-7	TGTGCCAGCAGTTCCCCTATCCCCGACAGCCCGGAGGGCGAGCAGTACTTC	CASSSPIPDSPEGEQYF
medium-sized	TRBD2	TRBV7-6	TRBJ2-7	TGTGCCAGCAGCTTGGGTTGGGCGGGAGTCGCCGAGCAGTACTTC	CASSLGWAGVAEQYF
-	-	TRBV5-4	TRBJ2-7	TGTGCCAGCAGCCCCGGGGGCGGAGCCTACGAGCAGTACTTC	CASSPGGGAYEQYF
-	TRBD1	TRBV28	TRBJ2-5	TGTGCCAGCAGTCCGGACAGGGAATTGGAGACCCAGTACTTC	CASSPDRELETQYF
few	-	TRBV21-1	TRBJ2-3	TGTGCCAGCAGCAGGACAGGGGGCGGCACAGATACGCAGTATTTT	CASSRTGGGTDTQYF
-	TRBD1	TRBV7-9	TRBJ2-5	TGTGCCAGCAGCTCGGACAGGGGGCAAGAGACCCAGTACTTC	CASSSDRGQETQYF
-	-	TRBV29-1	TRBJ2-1	TGCAGCGTTGAGTATCCATCCTACAATGAGCAGTTCTTC	CSVEYPSYNEQFF
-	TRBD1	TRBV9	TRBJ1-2	TGTGCCAGCAGCGTATCGGACAGGGGGATCAATGGCTACACCTTC	CASSVSDRGINGYTF
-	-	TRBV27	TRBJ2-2	TGTGCCAGCAGTTTTGGGGGGAGTGGCGGGGAGCTGTTTTTT	CASSFGGSGGELFF
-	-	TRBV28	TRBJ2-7	TGTGCCAGCAGCCCCTCCGGGACATATACCTACGAGCAGTACTTC	CASSPSGTYTYEQYF
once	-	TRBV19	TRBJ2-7	TGTGCCAGTAGTATAGCGGGAAATACCTACGAGCAGTACTTC	CASSIAGNTYEQYF
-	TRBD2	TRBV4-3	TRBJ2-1	TGCGCCAGCATGGGACTAGACCGGAATGAGCAGTTCTTC	CASMGLDRNEQFF
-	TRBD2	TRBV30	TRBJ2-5	TGTGCCTGGAGTCCGCGGGGGTCCCAAGAGACCCAGTACTTC	CAWSPRGSQETQYF
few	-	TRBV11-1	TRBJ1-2	TGTGCCAGCAGCCCAACGACAGAAATACATGGCTACACCTTC	CASSPTTEIHGYTF
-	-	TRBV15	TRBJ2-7	TGTGCCACCAGCAGACCGGGACCCAGCTACGAGCAGTACTTC	CATSRPGPSYEQYF
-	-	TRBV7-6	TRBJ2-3	TGTGCCAGCAGCTTAAGATCAGCGGCTTACACAGATACGCAGTATTTT	CASSLRSAAYTDTQYF
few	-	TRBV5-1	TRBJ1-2	TGCGCCAGCAGCCAGACAGAGAACTATGGCTACACCTTC	CASSQTENYGYTF
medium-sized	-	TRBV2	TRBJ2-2	TGTGCCAGCAGTCTAGCGTCGAACACCGGGGAGCTGTTTTTT	CASSLASNTGELFF